The 7 T cell receptor beta chains in this list originate from one sample, sequenced in a study of regulatory T cells in long-lasting Graves disease. Library construction for TCR beta used iRepertoire HTBI primers and Arm-PCR of CDR3 regions. TCRdb fed the multiplex PCR reads into MiXCR, producing one record per CDR3 protein. The table lists a few hundred thousand distinct CDR3 sequences, roughly 25% of them singletons. Time point in this sample: persistent/refractory GD, antithyroid drugs over 5 years with positive TRAb. RNA isolated from PBMCs was used to make the TCR library. Specimen: peripheral blood mononuclear cells (PBMCs), collected when the disease was refractory, from a patient treated with antithyroid drugs. Receptors were obtained from a woman in her thirties or forties with Graves disease.

This clonotype appeared many times. This chain uses TRBV11-2 with TRBJ2-7, with D perhaps matching TRBD1 (6 bases). Germline values: CDR1 SGHAT, CDR2 FQNNGV. The CDR3 has 14 amino acids. V dropped 4 bases and J dropped 5 bases, with 15 bases sitting between them. The CDR3 DNA reads as TGTGCCAGCAGCTCCCGACCAGGGACAAACGAGCAGTACTTC. Translation gives CASSSRPGTNEQYF.

This clonotype occurred many times. The V and J genes are TRBV2 and TRBJ2-5, with TRBD2 identical over 13 bases. J was trimmed by 5 bases and V by 6 bases; bases with no gene match: 9. The CDR3 runs to 16 residues. Germline V gene data show CDR1 as SNHLY and CDR2 as FYNNEI. The chain's CDR3 is CASRERLAGGVETQYF. CDR3 nucleotide sequence: TGTGCCAGCAGGGAACGACTAGCGGGAGGCGTTGAGACCCAGTACTTC.

This clonotype was counted only a few times. This sequence joins TRBV6-5 and TRBJ2-7; D possibly corresponds to TRBD2 (6 bases). The CDR3 is 14 amino acids. Germline V CDR1 and CDR2: MNHEY, SVGAGI. The V end lost 1 base, the J end lost 2 bases, and 9 bases lay between the germline ends. Written as DNA, the CDR3 is TGTGCCAGCAGTTACTACGGAGGGCCCTACGAGCAGTACTTC. It codes for CASSYYGGPYEQYF.

This clonotype has more than one count but fewer than ten. Compared with germline, one end of the junction differs, possibly owing to a read error. This rearrangement joins TRBV7-9 to TRBJ2-2; 7 bases are shared with TRBD1. This CDR3 region has 13 residues. The V gene's germline CDR1 is SEHNR and CDR2 FQNEAQ (reference sequence). The CDR3 DNA follows: TGTGCCAGCAGCAAAACAGGGGCCGGGGAGCTGTCTTTT. Translation gives CASSKTGAGELSF.

This clonotype occurred a few times. This CDR3 is missing its conserved last phenylalanine or tryptophan, likely due to a read error. V is TRBV7-3 and J is TRBJ1-1, with no clear D. V lost 6 bases and J 1 base, leaving 9 bases between the germline ends. Germline lookup yields CDR1 SGHTA and CDR2 FQGTGA. This CDR3 has 13 amino acids. CDR3 region: CASSRYRNTEAFL. CDR3 nucleotides: TGTGCCAGCAGTCGTTACAGGAACACTGAAGCTTTCCTT.

This clonotype was seen at least ten times. This sequence joins TRBV28 and TRBJ2-7; 10 bases are a match to TRBD2. Trimming took 4 bases from V and 2 from J; bases not matched to a gene: 11. CDR1 is MDHEN and CDR2 is SYDVKM in the germline V gene. This CDR3 comprises 17 residues. The CDR3 loop is CASSSIRQLAGTYEQYF. The DNA for the CDR3 is TGTGCCAGCAGTTCAATAAGGCAACTAGCGGGAACCTACGAGCAGTACTTC.

In this sample, this clonotype turned up a few times. The genes are TRBV5-1 and TRBJ1-4; D not certain. CDR1 is SGHRS, CDR2 YFSETQ, per germline. V dropped 0 bases and J dropped 5 bases, with 5 bases sitting between them. The CDR3 totals 13 residues. This CDR3 is CASSLVYNEKLFF. The CDR3 nucleotides are TGCGCCAGCAGCTTGGTCTACAATGAAAAACTGTTTTTT. Full variable domain (remainder filled in from reference TRBV5-1 and TRBJ1-4): KAGVTQTPRYLIKTRGQQVTLSCSPISGHRSVSWYQQTPGQGLQFLFEYFSETQRNKGNFPGRFSGRQFSNSRSEMNVSTLELGDSALYLCASSLVYNEKLFFGSGTQLSVL.